A single sample gave rise to the 28 T cell receptor beta chains below, sequenced in a study of T-cell reconstitution after alpha-beta-depleted transplantation in children. The TCRbeta library incorporated unique molecular identifiers. Each CDR3 protein is one row after TCRdb ran MiXCR on the PCR reads. This repertoire shows about 220,000 distinct CDR3 sequences, approximately 19% found once; its top ten account for around 45%. This material consisted of PBMCs, mostly from graft donor cells, taken 360 days after TCRalphabeta/CD19-depleted stem cell transplant. The receptors stem from a male patient under 10 years old who had a stem cell transplant for acute lymphoblastic leukemia, so the T cells may come from the graft donor.

The V call is TRBV23-1, the J call TRBJ2-1; 13 positions agree with TRBD2. TRBV23-1 is flagged as an ORF with uncertain function. J gave up 10 bases and V 0 bases, and 0 bases lay outside the gene matches. The CDR3 runs to 14 residues. The CDR3 loop is CASSQSGLAGEQFF. Written as DNA, the CDR3 is TGCGCCAGCAGTCAATCGGGACTAGCGGGGGAGCAGTTCTTC.

The V call is TRBV18, the J call TRBJ1-2; TRBD1 might be the D (5 bases). V shed 3 bases and J shed 6 bases, with 11 bases lying between them. The CDR3 is made up of 13 amino acids. Germline V gives CDR1 KGHSH, CDR2 LQKENI. The CDR3 here is CASSPRSGDGYTF. Here the CDR3 DNA reads TGTGCCAGCTCACCTCGATCGGGGGATGGCTACACCTTC.

This clonotype was picked up a small number of times. The chain uses TRBV10-3 and TRBJ1-1, with D maybe TRBD1 (5 bases). This CDR3 is built from 13 residues. Germline V gene lookup returns CDR1 ENHRY and CDR2 SYGVKD. Trimming pared 9 bases from V and 1 base from J, leaving 12 bases between. The chain's CDR3 is CAIGTGQNTEAFF. CDR3 DNA: TGTGCCATAGGGACGGGCCAGAACACTGAAGCTTTCTTT.

This chain uses TRBV4-2 with TRBJ2-1; 12 bases agree with TRBD2. Trimming at V came to 3 bases and at J to 9 bases, leaving 9 bases not matched to a gene. The CDR3 loop spans 16 amino acids. CDR1 is LGHNA, CDR2 YNFKEQ, per germline. The CDR3 sequence is CASSHEGTSGWSEQFF. CDR3 nucleotide sequence: TGTGCCAGCAGCCACGAGGGGACTAGCGGGTGGAGTGAGCAGTTCTTC.

The chain is built from TRBV4-2 and TRBJ2-3, with D uncertain. Trimming shortened V by 3 bases and J by 4 bases, and 5 bases separated the two germline ends. The CDR3 is 12 amino acids. Germline CDR1 is LGHNA and CDR2 is YNFKEQ. The CDR3: CASSHTSDTQYF. CDR3 nucleotide sequence: TGTGCCAGCAGCCACACATCAGATACGCAGTATTTT.

This clonotype was seen ten or more times. This chain joins TRBV27 and TRBJ2-5, with 10 bases fitting TRBD1. J lost 11 bases, V lost 5 bases, and 11 bases had no gene match. This CDR3 is 14 amino acids long. Germline CDR1 and CDR2: MNHEY and SMNVEV (reference sequence). The CDR3 region is CASSLGQGTTNQYF. CDR3 DNA: TGTGCCAGCAGTCTGGGACAGGGGACCACCAATCAGTACTTC.

A remark on this clonotype: With a much larger clone just one base away, this may be a read error. As DNA, the CDR3 is TGTGCCAGCAGTTCCTTATACAGGGGTGGGGGCTACCCCTTC. This translates into CASSSLYRGGGYPF. The rearrangement joins TRBV28 to TRBJ1-2; 7 bases agree with TRBD1. The CDR3 contains 14 residues. Germline V CDR1 and CDR2: MDHEN, SYDVKM.

The chain recombines TRBV12-3 or TRBV12-4 with TRBJ1-2; 7 positions agree with TRBD1. Trimming took 4 bases from V and 8 from J; bases not matched to a gene: 7. The CDR3 is 13 residues long. The CDR3 reads CASSSGGVRGYTF. In DNA, the CDR3 is TGTGCCAGCAGTTCAGGGGGGGTGCGGGGCTACACCTTC.

The chain employs TRBV7-2 and TRBJ2-3, with 7 bases that match TRBD2. Per the germline V gene, CDR1 is SGHTA and CDR2 is FQGNSA. Unmatched junction bases numbered 3, after V lost 4 bases and J lost 2 bases. The CDR3 covers 14 residues. The CDR3 DNA reads TGTGCCAGCAGCTATCGGGACTACACAGATACGCAGTATTTT. Its protein is CASSYRDYTDTQYF. Variable domain in full (rest from reference TRBV7-2 and TRBJ2-3): GAGVSQSPSNKVTEKGKDVELRCDPISGHTALYWYRQSLGQGLEFLIYFQGNSAPDKSGLPSDRFSAERTGGSVSTLTIQRTQQEDSAVYLCASSYRDYTDTQYFGPGTRLTVL.

In this sample, this clonotype turned up a few times. V usage is TRBV28 and J usage is TRBJ2-7; no definite D call. Germline V lookup: CDR1 MDHEN, CDR2 SYDVKM. V was clipped by 2 bases and J by 6 bases, with 8 bases between them. The CDR3 is 12 residues long. Here the CDR3 reads CASSLTGIEQYF. CDR3 nucleotide sequence: TGTGCCAGCAGTTTAACCGGAATCGAGCAGTACTTC.

The CDR3 here is CASSGRRTSNTGELFF. CDR3 nucleotides: TGCGCCAGCAGCGGGAGGAGGACGTCGAACACCGGGGAGCTGTTTTTT. The J gene is TRBJ2-2, the V gene TRBV5-1, with D perhaps TRBD2 (6 bases). Germline V gives CDR1 SGHRS, CDR2 YFSETQ. With 4 bases removed from V and 0 bases from J, the gap between germline ends came to 13 bases. This CDR3 comprises 16 residues.

The CDR3 bases are TGTGCCAACAGTAGGGGGGGCCACAATGAGCAGTTCTTC. Encoded protein: CANSRGGHNEQFF. The chain uses TRBV7-9 and TRBJ2-1; the D gene is possibly TRBD2 (7 bases). V lost 10 bases, J lost 5 bases, and 15 bases lay in between. CDR3 length: 13 residues. Germline CDR1 reads SEHNR; CDR2 reads FQNEAQ (reference sequence).

The V and J genes are TRBV7-2 and TRBJ2-1; D unclear. V lost 1 base, J lost 6 bases, and 7 bases lay in between. This CDR3 contains 13 residues. Germline lookup yields CDR1 SGHTA and CDR2 FQGNSA. This CDR3 reads CASSLESANEQFF. The CDR3 DNA is TGTGCCAGCAGCTTAGAATCTGCCAATGAGCAGTTCTTC.

V gene TRBV4-2 combines with J gene TRBJ2-7, with 8 nucleotides matching TRBD1. Germline-derived CDR1 and CDR2 are LGHNA and YNFKEQ. The CDR3 runs to 16 residues. Unmatched junction bases numbered 10, after V lost 2 bases and J lost 4 bases. In nucleotides, the CDR3 is TGTGCCAGCAGCCAACTATCGGGACAGGCCTTTTACGAGCAGTACTTC. It codes for CASSQLSGQAFYEQYF.

This clonotype has a handful of counts. The chain combines TRBV5-1 with TRBJ2-1; D gene uncertain. Germline V gives CDR1 SGHRS, CDR2 YFSETQ. The CDR3 sequence is 13 residues long. With 0 bases removed from V and 12 bases from J, the gap between germline ends came to 13 bases. Here the CDR3 DNA reads TGCGCCAGCAGCTTGGAGGCCCCAGAAGGGCAGTTCTTC. Translating gives CASSLEAPEGQFF.

The chain couples TRBV5-1 to TRBJ1-2; no clear D gene. Germline CDR1 and CDR2: SGHRS and YFSETQ. The CDR3 loop spans 15 amino acids. Trimming left V 0 bases short and J 12 bases short, with 21 bases between. CDR3 bases: TGCGCCAGCAGCTTGGGGCCATCTTCCGTGGGGAACGACACCTTC. Its translation: CASSLGPSSVGNDTF. The full variable domain, with the rest looked up from reference TRBV5-1 and TRBJ1-2, is KAGVTQTPRYLIKTRGQQVTLSCSPISGHRSVSWYQQTPGQGLQFLFEYFSETQRNKGNFPGRFSGRQFSNSRSEMNVSTLELGDSALYLCASSLGPSSVGNDTFGSGTRLTVV.

The chain combines TRBV12-3 or TRBV12-4 with TRBJ1-1, with D uncertain. V shed 6 bases and J shed 0 bases, with 11 bases lying between them. The CDR3 extends over 14 amino acids. The CDR3 here is CASSRHPLNTEAFF. In DNA form, the CDR3 reads TGTGCCAGCAGCAGACACCCGCTGAACACTGAAGCTTTCTTT.

This clonotype appeared a few times. The V and J genes are TRBV27 and TRBJ2-1; the D is unclear. Germline assignment: CDR1 MNHEY and CDR2 SMNVEV (reference sequence). Trimming stripped 0 bases from V and 5 bases from J, with 11 bases between. The length of the CDR3 is 15 residues. The CDR3 coding sequence is TGTGCCAGCAGTTTATCGCGTATTAACCACAATGAGCAGTTCTTC. Amino acids: CASSLSRINHNEQFF.

This clonotype has ten or more counts. The chain has TRBV20-1 and TRBJ2-1, with 13 bases lining up with TRBD2. The CDR3 has 14 residues. Germline V gives CDR1 DFQATT, CDR2 SNEGSKA (reference sequence). V gave up 5 bases and J gave up 9 bases; unmatched junction bases: 7. The CDR3 reads CSAPTSGGAFEQFF. CDR3 DNA sequence: TGCAGTGCTCCCACTAGCGGGGGGGCGTTTGAGCAGTTCTTC.

This clonotype was seen a handful of times. The chain carries TRBV3-1 and TRBJ1-1; the D gene is possibly TRBD1 (5 bases). The CDR3 is 17 amino acids. Germline V gives CDR1 LGHDT, CDR2 YNNKEL (reference sequence). Trimming took off 4 bases at V and 0 bases at J, with 18 bases between the two ends. CDR3 sequence reads: CASSRDSSRLMNTEAFF. Written as DNA, the CDR3 is TGTGCCAGCAGCCGGGACTCCTCTCGGCTCATGAACACTGAAGCTTTCTTT.

Concerning this clonotype: Germline and junction disagree at one end, which may indicate a read error. The rearrangement uses TRBV12-3 or TRBV12-4 and TRBJ2-1, with 12 bases identical to TRBD2. The CDR3 contains 15 residues. The CDR3 nucleotides are TGTGCCAGCAGTCTAGCGGGGGGGCCCTGGAATGAGCAGTTCTTC. Protein product: CASSLAGGPWNEQFF.

The genes are TRBV5-1 and TRBJ2-4; 10 bases agree with TRBD1. With V trimmed by 0 bases and J by 7 bases, 4 bases remained unmatched. The CDR3 contains 15 residues. Germline CDR1 reads SGHRS; CDR2 reads YFSETQ. The CDR3 nucleotides read TGCGCCAGCAGCTTGGCGGACAGGGGGATGAACATTCAGTACTTC. Its translation: CASSLADRGMNIQYF.

This clonotype was observed a handful of times. The chain couples TRBV4-1 to TRBJ1-1; D is undetermined. There are 13 residues in the CDR3. The germline V and J ends were trimmed by 2 bases and 7 bases, with 11 bases remaining between them. Per germline, CDR1 MGHRA and CDR2 YSYEKL. This chain's CDR3 is CASSQYLEGEAFF. CDR3 nucleotides: TGCGCCAGCAGCCAATATCTGGAGGGTGAAGCTTTCTTT.

This clonotype has just a few counts. The V gene is TRBV20-1, the J gene TRBJ1-1, with a possible D match to TRBD1 (5 bases). The ends were cut back, 1 base at V and 6 bases at J, with 9 bases in the middle. Germline assignment: CDR1 DFQATT and CDR2 SNEGSKA (reference sequence). The CDR3 sequence is 12 residues long. In nucleotides, the CDR3 is TGCAGTGCTAGAGCAGGGAGCCCTGAAGCTTTCTTT. This sequence encodes CSARAGSPEAFF.

This clonotype was seen at least ten times. This chain links TRBV2 with TRBJ2-5; D is tentatively TRBD1 or TRBD2 (5 bases each). V was pared by 6 bases and J by 0 bases, with 17 bases between. The CDR3 length is 16 residues. Germline V gene lookup returns CDR1 SNHLY and CDR2 FYNNEI. For the CDR3, the DNA is TGTGCCAGCAGGTACCCCTCCGGGGCTTACCAAGAGACCCAGTACTTC. Protein sequence: CASRYPSGAYQETQYF.

The gene calls are TRBV6-5 and TRBJ2-5; D is possibly TRBD1 (6 bases). The CDR3 has 13 amino acids. The V and J ends lost 6 bases and 3 bases respectively, with 11 bases between them. Germline assignment: CDR1 MNHEY and CDR2 SVGAGI. The CDR3 DNA is TGTGCCAGCAGCTATGCAGGGGAAGAGACCCAGTACTTC. This sequence encodes CASSYAGEETQYF.

Only a few counts were recorded for this clonotype. The chain has TRBV12-3 or TRBV12-4 and TRBJ1-1; 7 bases map to TRBD1. J gave up 5 bases and V 6 bases, and 6 bases lay outside the gene matches. The CDR3 covers 13 residues. Here the CDR3 reads CASRQQGTTEAFF. DNA for the CDR3: TGTGCCAGCAGGCAACAGGGGACGACTGAAGCTTTCTTT.

The V gene is TRBV12-3 or TRBV12-4, the J gene TRBJ1-5; 12 bases fit TRBD1. V lost 8 bases to trimming and J lost 4 bases; unmatched junction nucleotides: 15. The CDR3 spans 18 residues. CDR3 region: CASGQGTGGFFGNQPQHF. DNA of the CDR3: TGTGCCAGCGGCCAAGGGACAGGGGGCTTCTTCGGTAATCAGCCCCAGCATTTT.